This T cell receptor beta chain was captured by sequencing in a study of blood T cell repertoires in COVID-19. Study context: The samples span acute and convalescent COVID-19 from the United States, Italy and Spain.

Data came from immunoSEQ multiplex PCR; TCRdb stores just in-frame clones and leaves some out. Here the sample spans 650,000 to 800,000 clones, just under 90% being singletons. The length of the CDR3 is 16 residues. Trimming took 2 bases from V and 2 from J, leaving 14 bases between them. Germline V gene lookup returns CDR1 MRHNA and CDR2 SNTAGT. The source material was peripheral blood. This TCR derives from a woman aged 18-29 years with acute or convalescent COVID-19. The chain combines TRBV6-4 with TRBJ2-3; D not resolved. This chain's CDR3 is CASSDAPGRFTDTQYF. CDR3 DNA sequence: TGTGCCAGCAGTGACGCCCCTGGCAGATTCACAGATACGCAGTATTTT.